This T cell receptor (beta chain) is drawn from a study of cytomegalovirus exposure and HLA in healthy donors. Use of 60 Vbeta and 13 Jbeta primers characterized the PCR. Clones were sequenced by immunoSEQ multiplex PCR, and TCRdb holds only the in-frame ones, with some missing. In the table there are some 200,000 clones, 70% to 85% of which are singletons. CDR1 is SGHNT, CDR2 YYREEE, per germline (reference sequence). The ends lost 4 bases at V and 3 bases at J; junction bases unmatched: 13. The CDR3 totals 17 residues. Sequenced: PBMCs. This chain connects TRBV5-4 to TRBJ2-7, with 10 nucleotides matching TRBD1. The receptor comes from a boy younger than 10 in good health and CMV-seronegative. The CDR3 spells CASSRRRQGAGDYEQYF. The CDR3, as DNA: TGTGCCAGCAGCCGACGACGACAGGGGGCCGGGGACTACGAGCAGTACTTC.